What follows is one T cell receptor (beta chain) and its context. What it recognizes is unknown. Generated by immunoSEQ multiplex PCR, the TCRdb table keeps only in-frame clones and is missing some. Here the sample spans tens of thousands of clones, roughly 70% being singletons. The related graft donor's blood sample was taken on the day of bone marrow donation. The data are from a study of T cells after posttransplantation cyclophosphamide. General study points: Donor CD8+ memory clones often dominated recipient blood repertoires at later times. Recipient CMV seropositivity and CMV reactivation strongly tracked TRB clonality. Blood and skin or GI T cell repertoires showed limited TRB overlap.

The source is a woman aged 55-70 years in good health, CMV-negative, and a related stem cell transplant donor. Source material: memory CD4+ T cells sorted from PBMCs.

For the CDR3, the DNA is TGCGCCAGCAGCTTGGACAGGTCCTACGAGCAGTACTTC. As protein: CASSLDRSYEQYF. The J gene is TRBJ2-7, the V gene TRBV5-1; possibly TRBD1 for D (5 bases). The CDR3 covers 13 residues. Trimming pared 0 bases from V and 1 base from J, leaving 5 bases between. Germline V gene sequence: CDR1 SGHRS, CDR2 YFSETQ.